The 9 T cell receptor beta chains below were found in one sample sequenced in a study of blood T cell repertoires in COVID-19. The protocol was immunoSEQ multiplex PCR, while the TCRdb copy is restricted to in-frame clones and leaves out a portion. The repertoire includes 180,000 or so clones, about 85% of them detected once, and about 9.4% sits in the top ten. Sequenced sample: peripheral blood. These receptors all stem from a woman of 80 years or more with acute or convalescent COVID-19.

This sequence joins TRBV5-1 and TRBJ1-4; the D gene is possibly TRBD1 (5 bases). V was clipped by 2 bases and J by 6 bases, with 17 bases between them. The germline V gene has CDR1 SGHRS and CDR2 YFSETQ. This CDR3 has 16 residues. CDR3 nucleotides: TGCGCCAGCAGCTTAGGTGTCGGAACGGGGGATGAAAAACTGTTTTTT. Protein: CASSLGVGTGDEKLFF. Together with reference TRBV5-1 and TRBJ1-4, the CDR3 gives the full variable domain: KAGVTQTPRYLIKTRGQQVTLSCSPISGHRSVSWYQQTPGQGLQFLFEYFSETQRNKGNFPGRFSGRQFSNSRSEMNVSTLELGDSALYLCASSLGVGTGDEKLFFGSGTQLSVL.

This clone was seen a single time. V usage is TRBV2 and J usage is TRBJ2-2; 8 bases fit TRBD2. The germline V gene encodes CDR1 SNHLY and CDR2 FYNNEI. CDR3 length: 13 amino acids. The trim removed 6 bases at V and 5 bases at J, leaving 2 bases unmatched. The CDR3 region has the DNA TGTGCCAGCAGCGGGAGGGGGACCGGGGAGCTGTTTTTT. Protein sequence: CASSGRGTGELFF.

The chain has TRBV23-1 and TRBJ1-3; D perhaps matches TRBD1 (5 bases). TRBV23-1 has ORF status, its function being uncertain. The length of the CDR3 is 14 residues. With 4 bases removed from V and 2 bases from J, the gap between germline ends came to 9 bases. CDR3 coding DNA: TGCGCCAGCAGTCGGGGCCAAACTGGAAACACCATATATTTT. Translating it yields CASSRGQTGNTIYF.

This sequence joins TRBV6-5 and TRBJ2-7; maybe TRBD2 (5 bases). The CDR3 loop spans 12 amino acids. CDR1 is MNHEY, CDR2 SVGAGI, per germline. V was cut by 11 bases and J by 4 bases, with 15 bases left in between. The CDR3 spells CAGATPGYEQYF. The CDR3, as DNA: TGTGCCGGCGCTACCCCGGGGTACGAGCAGTACTTC.

This clone has only a few counts. V usage is TRBV7-2 and J usage is TRBJ2-7; 12 nucleotides align to TRBD2. Germline CDR1 reads SGHTA; CDR2 reads FQGNSA. The CDR3 has 15 amino acids. Unmatched junction bases numbered 4, after V lost 5 bases and J lost 2 bases. The CDR3 sequence is CASSPRLAGAYEQYF. The CDR3 DNA reads TGTGCCAGCAGCCCCCGACTAGCGGGGGCCTACGAGCAGTACTTC.

At least ten counts were recorded for this clone. Other DNA sequences in the sample encode the same CDR3. The genes are TRBV6-5 and TRBJ1-2; D ambiguous. CDR3 length: 12 residues. V was clipped by 10 bases and J by 2 bases, with 11 bases between them. CDR1 is MNHEY, CDR2 SVGAGI, per germline. This chain's CDR3 is CAIQDSNYGYTF. In nucleotides, the CDR3 is TGTGCCATTCAGGACTCCAACTATGGCTACACCTTC.

The chain couples TRBV3-1 (or the pseudogene TRBV3-2) to TRBJ1-1, with D possibly TRBD1 on 5 matching bases. V lost 4 bases to trimming and J lost 5 bases, with 14 bases between them. Germline V CDR1 and CDR2: LGHDT, YNNKEL (reference sequence). The CDR3 has 14 residues. CDR3 region: CASSRGGWGTEAFF. The CDR3 nucleotides are TGTGCCAGCAGCCGGGGCGGTTGGGGTACTGAAGCTTTCTTT.

The rearrangement uses TRBV29-1 and TRBJ2-3; possible D gene TRBD2, 6 bases. V gave up 6 bases and J gave up 2 bases, with 9 bases separating them. The CDR3 has 12 amino acids. The germline CDR1 and CDR2 sequences are SQVTM and ANQGSEA. CDR3 in DNA: TGCAGCGTCCGACTAGACACAGATACGCAGTATTTT. This gives the protein CSVRLDTDTQYF.

The V and J genes are TRBV6-5 and TRBJ2-2; 11 positions match TRBD2. CDR1 is MNHEY and CDR2 is SVGAGI in the germline V gene. This CDR3 has 15 amino acids. J lost 2 bases, V lost 6 bases, and 2 bases had no gene match. CDR3 loop: CASRTSGVNTGELFF. The CDR3 DNA reads TGTGCCAGCAGGACTAGCGGGGTCAACACCGGGGAGCTGTTTTTT.